What follows are 11 T cell receptor beta chains derived from one specimen sequenced in a study of OX40 agonist ivuxolimab in advanced cancers. TCRdb's copy holds only in-frame clones and misses some; the assay was immunoSEQ multiplex PCR. This table has about 59,000 clones, about 87% appearing once. The sequences come from CD4+ or CD8+ T cells sorted from blood, collected in a trial of the OX40 agonist ivuxolimab. The receptors come from an adult with an advanced solid tumor such as melanoma, head and neck, liver or kidney cancer.

The chain joins TRBV18 to TRBJ2-7, with TRBD1 matching 7 bases. Germline V gives CDR1 KGHSH, CDR2 LQKENI. The CDR3 is 16 residues long. Trimming took 6 bases from V and 1 from J; bases not matched to a gene: 12. In DNA form, the CDR3 reads TGTGCCAGCTCGCCCATTCTCGGGACAGAATCCTACGAGCAGTACTTC. Amino acids: CASSPILGTESYEQYF. Looking up the rest from reference TRBV18 and TRBJ2-7 gives the full variable domain: NAGVMQNPRHLVRRRGQEARLRCSPMKGHSHVYWYRQLPEEGLKFMVYLQKENIIDESGMPKERFSAEFPKEGPSILRIQQVVRGDSAAYFCASSPILGTESYEQYFGPGTRLTVT.

The chain joins TRBV4-3 to TRBJ1-2; 7 bases are shared with TRBD1. The CDR3 is made up of 14 amino acids. J was trimmed by 1 base and V by 3 bases; bases with no gene match: 2. Germline V lookup: CDR1 LGHNA, CDR2 YSLEER. CDR3 amino acids: CASSQGTDNYGYTF. The DNA for the CDR3 is TGCGCCAGCAGCCAGGGGACAGATAACTATGGCTACACCTTC.

This clone was found a few times. The chain joins TRBV10-3 to TRBJ2-3; 11 bases match TRBD2. This CDR3 region has 12 residues. J gave up 5 bases and V 10 bases, and 2 bases lay outside the gene matches. Germline assignment: CDR1 ENHRY and CDR2 SYGVKD. In DNA, the CDR3 is TGTGCCACCGGACTAGCGGGAGATACGCAGTATTTT. It is translated as CATGLAGDTQYF.

V gene TRBV6-6 combines with J gene TRBJ1-5, with TRBD1 identical over 12 bases. Trimming removed 6 bases from V and 5 bases from J; junction bases left unmatched: 8. The CDR3 loop spans 16 amino acids. The germline CDR1 and CDR2 sequences are MNHNY and SVGAGI (reference sequence). The CDR3, as DNA: TGTGCCAGCAGCGGGGGACAGGGGGCACTAGATCAGCCCCAGCATTTT. Translating it yields CASSGGQGALDQPQHF.

In DNA form, the CDR3 reads TGTGCCAGCAGGGGAGGGGGGAGGAGCACTGAAGCTTTCTTT. Translating it yields CASRGGGRSTEAFF. The rearrangement joins TRBV28 to TRBJ1-1, with D maybe TRBD1 (6 bases). Germline V gene sequence: CDR1 MDHEN, CDR2 SYDVKM. This CDR3 comprises 14 residues. V was cut by 6 bases and J by 4 bases, with 15 bases left in between.

The V gene is TRBV28, the J gene TRBJ1-1; 7 bases align to TRBD1. Germline CDR1 is MDHEN and CDR2 is SYDVKM. V shed 1 base, J shed 7 bases, and the junction held 9 bases outside the gene matches. The CDR3 spans 15 residues. The CDR3: CASSLSTGLRNEAFF. The CDR3 DNA is TGTGCCAGCAGTTTATCGACAGGGCTGAGAAATGAAGCTTTCTTT.

The chain recombines TRBV28 with TRBJ2-7; D not resolved. The CDR3 is 12 amino acids. With 3 bases removed from V and 3 bases from J, the gap between germline ends came to 6 bases. From germline, CDR1 is MDHEN and CDR2 SYDVKM. The CDR3 DNA follows: TGTGCCAGCAGTTTGACGGTCTACGAGCAGTACTTC. Protein sequence: CASSLTVYEQYF.

This chain links TRBV2 with TRBJ1-5, with a weak D call TRBD1 (6 bases). The CDR3 consists of 15 residues. The V gene lost 0 bases and the J gene lost 9 bases, with 15 bases spanning the gap. The germline gives CDR1 SNHLY, CDR2 FYNNEI. The CDR3 loop is CASSEARTEIRPQHF. CDR3 DNA: TGTGCCAGCAGTGAAGCGAGGACAGAGATTCGGCCCCAGCATTTT. Filled out from reference TRBV2 and TRBJ1-5, the complete variable domain reads EPEVTQTPSHQVTQMGQEVILRCVPISNHLYFYWYRQILGQKVEFLVSFYNNEISEKSEIFDDQFSVERPDGSNFTLKIRSTKLEDSAMYFCASSEARTEIRPQHFGDGTRLSIL.

The chain is built from TRBV15 and TRBJ2-7, with 7 bases lining up with TRBD2. CDR1 and CDR2 (germline): LNHNV, YYDKDF (reference sequence). There are 16 residues in the CDR3. With V trimmed by 1 base and J by 3 bases, 9 bases remained unmatched. The CDR3 is CATSRAWGGRGYEQYF. DNA of the CDR3: TGTGCCACCAGCAGAGCATGGGGAGGGCGAGGCTACGAGCAGTACTTC. The whole variable domain, filled in from reference TRBV15 and TRBJ2-7, reads DAMVIQNPRYQVTQFGKPVTLSCSQTLNHNVMYWYQQKSSQAPKLLFHYYDKDFNNEADTPDNFQSRRPNTSFCFLDIRSPGLGDTAMYLCATSRAWGGRGYEQYFGPGTRLTVT.

The genes are TRBV5-1 and TRBJ1-4, with 9 bases lining up with TRBD1. CDR3 length: 16 residues. Germline CDR1 and CDR2: SGHRS and YFSETQ. V shed 0 bases and J 7 bases; nucleotides not matched to a gene: 7. CDR3: CASSLGQGVGSEKLFF. In nucleotides, the CDR3 is TGCGCCAGCAGCTTGGGACAGGGGGTTGGGAGTGAAAAACTGTTTTTT.

Only one count was recorded for this clone. V usage is TRBV30 and J usage is TRBJ2-3, with 8 nucleotides matching TRBD2. Trimming cost V 8 bases and J 3 bases; bases outside gene matches: 7. The CDR3 is 13 residues long. CDR1 GTSNPN and CDR2 SVGIG come from the germline V gene (reference sequence). The CDR3 coding sequence is TGTGCCCTTCGTCTAGCGGGTACAGATACGCAGTATTTT. It translates to CALRLAGTDTQYF.